This T cell receptor beta chain is drawn from a study of glioma-infiltrating T cells (dated by TCRdb to the mid-2010s). Broadly, across the study: TCR alpha- and beta-chain repertoires were sequenced from glioma tissue, non-neoplastic brain tissue and matched peripheral blood mononuclear cells. To measure divergence between tissue and blood T-cell populations, each tissue-infiltrating repertoire was compared with the peripheral blood repertoire of the same patient. Three low-grade glioma patients, roughly eight primary glioblastoma patients, and three non-glioma patients who contributed non-neoplastic brain tissue made up the paired cohort.

TCR alpha and beta CDR3 regions were amplified with the iRepertoire nested amplicon-rescue multiplex PCR (arm-PCR) platform from RNA. One-step reverse transcription and amplification used about 85-450 ng of tissue mRNA or PBMC total RNA as input. Following bead purification, Illumina adapters were added by a secondary multiplex PCR, and the libraries were gel-purified between 200 and 400 bp. Libraries carried internal 6-nucleotide barcodes used for demultiplexing. The libraries were sequenced on an Illumina MiSeq using 2x220 or 2x250 nucleotide paired-end reads. From the authors' description of their analysis: FLASH 1.2.11 was used to merge paired reads, and BWA-MEM then aligned the reads to the GRCh37 human genome before TRA and TRB reads were extracted. V and J assignment used an IMGT-derived reference of cassette sequences and CDR3 motifs that included pseudogenes. Reads were translated in three frames, and productive CDR3s were defined by a C…FGXG motif without stop codons. Clonotypes were defined as unique combinations of V-J cassette pair and CDR3 amino acid sequence. Hamming distance filtering was applied to reads, with thresholds set by the sequence error rate of each sample in mapped regions. The public reads were reanalyzed by TCRdb: fastp trimming at Q25, MiXCR alignment, in-frame beta chains only. Identical CDR3 protein sequences are pooled into one entry, listed with their most common genes and DNA. The V and J calls shown here were made by TCRdb, not taken from the authors' results. Within this sample are over 130,000 distinct CDR3 sequences, with approximately 40% of them counted one time only. The ten most abundant clones make up about 18% of the sample.

Between the V and J ends, shortened by 5 bases and 2 bases respectively, the junction contains 12 bases. CDR1 DFQATT and CDR2 SNEGSKA are derived from the germline V gene (reference sequence). From its cysteine to its phenylalanine, the CDR3 spans 13 amino acids. Solely the CDR3 DNA is kept, with 39 bases framed from the first base. The paper's findings and limits, for the study overall: Small numbers underpinned the group comparisons: eight glioblastoma patients, three low-grade glioma patients and three non-neoplastic patients. VJ-independent divergence between tissue and blood was found to be below expectation in non-neoplastic patients but above expectation in all gliomas, particularly low-grade gliomas. Very few CDR3 sequences were found to be shared between tissue and blood, and this scarcity was attributed to high CDR3 diversity and limited sampling.

As for this clonotype: Its specific antigen is unknown. Per-base qualities were not stored, and no clone one base away is much larger.

This TCR was sampled from a human donor with low-grade glioma or glioblastoma, undergoing nonglioma brain surgery, or in good health (not recorded which). This chain is built from TRBV20-1 and TRBJ1-1, with the identity of the D gene unclear. Source material: glioma tissue, nonneoplastic brain tissue, or PBMCs (not recorded which). The CDR3 region reads CSARTGRNTEAFF. The DNA sequence reads TGCAGTGCTCGGACCGGGAGAAACACTGAAGCTTTCTTT.